This TCR beta chain was obtained from a study of CD4 and CD8 cells across lung adenocarcinoma regions. TCRdb itself ran the PCR reads through MiXCR, one entry per CDR3 protein. The sample records some 10,000 distinct CDR3 sequences, over 45% being singletons. The sequencing sample was made of CD8+ T cells from the margin of a lung tumor. This TCR came from a male donor with lung adenocarcinoma. The CD4 and CD8 labels of this study may be unreliable.

The CDR3, as DNA: TGTGCCAGCAGCTCGGAGGAGGGTGGAAGAGGGTACTTC. Its translation: CASSSEEGGRGYF. V is TRBV7-6 and J is TRBJ2-5; TRBD2 might be the D (6 bases). CDR1 is SGHVS, CDR2 FNYEAQ, per germline. The CDR3 is 13 residues long. Trimming removed 4 bases at V and 13 bases at J, with 19 bases between.